Presented here are 5 T cell receptor beta chains from one specimen sequenced in a study of cytomegalovirus exposure and HLA in healthy donors. PCR used 60 Vbeta primers and 13 Jbeta primers. The protocol was immunoSEQ multiplex PCR, while the TCRdb copy is restricted to in-frame clones and leaves out a portion. The ten top clones account for approximately 2.1%, within a sample of tens of thousands of clones. The sample comprised PBMCs. Source of these receptors: a female donor in good health and CMV-seronegative.

The CDR3 DNA follows: TGTGCCAGCAGCGGAAGGACAGTGCACTCCTACGAGCAGTACTTC. The encoded protein is CASSGRTVHSYEQYF. The rearrangement joins TRBV13 to TRBJ2-7, with D maybe TRBD1 (6 bases). V lost 5 bases and J 0 bases, leaving 14 bases between the germline ends. There are 15 residues in the CDR3. The germline V gene encodes CDR1 PRHDT and CDR2 FYEKMQ (reference sequence).

J is TRBJ1-1 and V is TRBV4-2; 7 nucleotides agree with TRBD1. The trim removed 0 bases at V and 1 base at J, leaving 5 bases unmatched. The germline V gene has CDR1 LGHNA and CDR2 YNFKEQ. This CDR3 region has 16 residues. The CDR3 is CASSQDRQGGNTEAFF. In nucleotides, the CDR3 is TGTGCCAGCAGCCAAGACCGGCAGGGGGGGAACACTGAAGCTTTCTTT.

V is TRBV5-1 and J is TRBJ1-2; D unclear. Trimming took 4 bases from V and 8 from J, leaving 12 bases between them. This CDR3 has 12 residues. Per germline, CDR1 SGHRS and CDR2 YFSETQ. CDR3 in DNA: TGCGCCAGCAGCGTCGGGTACAACGGCTACACCTTC. This sequence encodes CASSVGYNGYTF.

This chain uses TRBV30 with TRBJ1-2, with 7 bases that match TRBD1. The CDR3 extends over 15 amino acids. The junction had 6 bases not matched to a gene; V was cut back by 2 bases and J by 0 bases. Germline CDR1 GTSNPN, CDR2 SVGIG (reference sequence). Written as DNA, the CDR3 is TGTGCCTGGAGTCCCGGGACAGAGGCTAACTATGGCTACACCTTC. As protein: CAWSPGTEANYGYTF.

This chain connects TRBV29-1 to TRBJ2-1; TRBD2 matches at 9 bases. The CDR3 extends over 13 amino acids. Trimming removed 4 bases from V and 6 bases from J; junction bases left unmatched: 4. Germline-derived CDR1 and CDR2 are SQVTM and ANQGSEA. The CDR3 nucleotides are TGCAGCGTTGGCGGGAGGGCCTCCAATGAGCAGTTCTTC. Translation: CSVGGRASNEQFF.